Reported below is one TCR beta chain. Its specificity is not known. Germline CDR1 and CDR2: WNHNN and SYGVQD (reference sequence). The V gene end was trimmed by 2 bases and the J gene end by 2 bases; junction bases not matched to a gene: 4. This CDR3 has 17 amino acids. In the PCR, 60 Vbeta and 13 Jbeta primers were used. Assay: immunoSEQ multiplex PCR; the TCRdb copy retains only in-frame clones and omits some. Counted here are about 110,000 clones, 67% occurring once; the ten biggest clones make up roughly 8.3%. This sample is part of a study of cytomegalovirus exposure and HLA in healthy donors. Study overall: In an early release, HLA-typed donors contributed roughly 85 million unique TCR sequences.

Findings and limits, study-wide: There were some public TCRs occurring in many donors, but most TCR sequences were rare. Being productive about 87% or about 30% of the time was typical of most TCR beta V segments in an earlier analysis. Later work found most CMV-associated TCR beta chains apparently HLA-restricted.

The V call is TRBV10-1, the J call TRBJ2-3; 13 nucleotides agree with TRBD2. The sequence was collected from a man aged 18-30 years in good health and CMV-seropositive. The sequencing sample was made of PBMCs. CDR3 loop: CASSEMGTSGDTDTQYF. In nucleotides, the CDR3 is TGCGCCAGCAGTGAGATGGGGACTAGCGGGGACACAGATACGCAGTATTTT.